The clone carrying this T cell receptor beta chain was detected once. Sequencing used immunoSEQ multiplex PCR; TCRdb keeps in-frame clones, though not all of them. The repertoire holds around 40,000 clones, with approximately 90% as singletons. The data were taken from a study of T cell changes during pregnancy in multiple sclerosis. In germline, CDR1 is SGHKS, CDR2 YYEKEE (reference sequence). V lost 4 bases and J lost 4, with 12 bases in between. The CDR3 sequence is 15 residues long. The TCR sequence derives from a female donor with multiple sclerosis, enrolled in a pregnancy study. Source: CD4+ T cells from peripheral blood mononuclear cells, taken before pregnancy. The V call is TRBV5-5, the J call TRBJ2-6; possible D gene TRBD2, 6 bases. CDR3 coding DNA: TGTGCCAGCAGCCTAGGGGCGGGGGGGGCCAACGTCCTGACTTTC. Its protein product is CASSLGAGGANVLTF.